Listed below are T cell receptor beta chains from one sample, sequenced in a study of T-cell reconstitution after alpha-beta-depleted transplantation in children. MiXCR, applied by TCRdb to the PCR reads, yields one record per CDR3 protein. Seen here are about 220,000 distinct CDR3 sequences, 17% observed once, and the top ten hold around two fifths. Sample: PBMCs, mostly from graft donor cells, taken 360 days after TCRalphabeta/CD19-depleted stem cell transplant. These receptors were taken from a male patient between 2 and 10 years old who had a stem cell transplant for acute lymphoblastic leukemia, so the T cells may come from the graft donor. The CDR3 runs from the conserved cysteine through the conserved F or W. The D gene is left open where the match is weak. The size of a clone is reported for some rows only, either as once, few or many, or as a class for expanded clones.

j_call	clone_size	d_call	v_call	cdr3_aa	cdr3_nt
TRBJ1-4	few	NA	TRBV6-5	CASSYSQGPGKLFF	TGTGCCAGCAGTTACTCCCAGGGCCCGGGAAAACTGTTTTTT
TRBJ2-4	few	TRBD2	TRBV12-3/TRBV12-4	CASSLVPGGDIQYF	TGTGCCAGCAGTTTAGTCCCCGGGGGGGACATTCAGTACTTC
TRBJ1-2	NA	NA	TRBV6-5	CASSYLSKLPNYGYTF	TGTGCCAGCAGTTACCTCTCGAAATTGCCTAACTATGGCTACACCTTC
TRBJ2-1	NA	NA	TRBV27	CASSLAGISYNEQFF	TGTGCCAGCAGTTTAGCGGGGATCTCCTACAATGAGCAGTTCTTC
TRBJ2-6	NA	TRBD1	TRBV3-1	CASSLENGRGSGANVLTF	TGTGCCAGCAGCTTAGAGAATGGCAGGGGGTCCGGGGCCAACGTCCTGACTTTC
TRBJ1-1	NA	NA	TRBV7-2	CASSLFRLFSVTGQRGDTEAFF	TGTGCCAGCAGCTTATTTCGGTTATTCTCGGTGACAGGCCAAAGAGGAGACACTGAAGCTTTCTTT
TRBJ2-7	many	NA	TRBV29-1	CSVGLTGSRYEQYF	TGCAGCGTTGGCCTGACAGGATCCCGCTACGAGCAGTACTTC
TRBJ2-5	few	NA	TRBV5-1	CASSSGKHAWGETQYF	TGCGCCAGCAGCTCCGGAAAGCACGCATGGGGGGAGACCCAGTACTTC
TRBJ2-2	few	TRBD2	TRBV2	CASSILQRGDLTGELFF	TGTGCCAGCAGCATACTACAGCGGGGGGATTTAACCGGGGAGCTGTTTTTT
TRBJ2-3	few	TRBD1	TRBV7-8	CASSSDRGGRTDTQYF	TGTGCCAGCAGCTCGGACAGGGGAGGTCGCACAGATACGCAGTATTTT
TRBJ2-3	NA	NA	TRBV7-2	CASSQISADTQYF	TGTGCCAGCAGCCAAATTAGCGCAGATACGCAGTATTTT
TRBJ1-2	few	NA	TRBV6-1	CASRIGGAGRGYTF	TGTGCCAGCAGAATAGGGGGGGCAGGGCGCGGCTACACCTTC
TRBJ1-1	few	NA	TRBV25-1	CASTWGNTEAFF	TGTGCCAGCACTTGGGGAAACACTGAAGCTTTCTTT
TRBJ1-2	few	NA	TRBV2	CASSESRLLEYTF	TGTGCCAGCAGTGAAAGTAGACTACTAGAATACACCTTC
TRBJ2-1	few	NA	TRBV4-1	CASTGISYNEQFF	TGCGCCAGCACGGGGATCTCCTACAATGAGCAGTTCTTC
TRBJ1-5	NA	NA	TRBV4-1	CASSQVGDQPQHF	TGCGCCAGCAGCCAAGTTGGGGATCAGCCCCAGCATTTT
TRBJ2-7	NA	TRBD1	TRBV20-1	CSAGQGTEKDEQYF	TGCAGTGCTGGTCAAGGGACAGAGAAGGACGAGCAGTACTTC
TRBJ2-1	NA	TRBD2	TRBV5-5	CASSLEASGGAREDEQFF	TGTGCCAGCAGCTTGGAGGCTAGCGGGGGGGCCCGGGAGGATGAGCAGTTCTTC
TRBJ2-7	NA	TRBD1	TRBV11-2	CASTNRGTGTYEQYF	TGTGCCAGCACCAATAGGGGGACAGGGACCTACGAGCAGTACTTC
TRBJ1-2	NA	TRBD1	TRBV12-3/TRBV12-4	CASSLGGRGPGGYTF	TGTGCCAGCAGTTTGGGTGGCAGGGGGCCTGGGGGCTACACCTTC
TRBJ1-1	NA	NA	TRBV5-1	CASSLALQGNTEAFF	TGCGCCAGCAGCTTAGCCTTACAGGGGAACACTGAAGCTTTCTTT
TRBJ1-1	many	NA	TRBV4-3	CASSPRMNTEAFF	TGCGCCAGCAGCCCTCGAATGAACACTGAAGCTTTCTTT
TRBJ1-5	many	TRBD1	TRBV5-6	CASSSKVGQVSNQPQHF	TGTGCCAGCAGCTCAAAGGTGGGACAGGTGAGCAATCAGCCCCAGCATTTT
TRBJ2-3	NA	TRBD2	TRBV12-3/TRBV12-4	CASSPPPSGGATDTQYF	TGTGCCAGCAGCCCCCCCCCTAGCGGGGGGGCCACAGATACGCAGTATTTT
TRBJ2-2	few	TRBD1	TRBV7-9	CASRQGLNTGELFF	TGTGCCAGCAGACAGGGGTTGAACACCGGGGAGCTGTTTTTT
TRBJ2-7	NA	NA	TRBV20-1	CSASRVDNEQYF	TGCAGTGCTAGTAGGGTAGATAACGAGCAGTACTTC
TRBJ2-7	NA	NA	TRBV5-1	CASSLQPGTYEQYF	TGCGCCAGCAGCTTGCAGCCAGGGACCTACGAGCAGTACTTC
TRBJ2-7	many	TRBD1	TRBV18	CASSPGQGPYEQYF	TGCGCCAGCAGTCCGGGACAGGGGCCCTACGAGCAGTACTTC
TRBJ2-3	NA	NA	TRBV5-1	CASSLVAGAFTDTQYF	TGCGCCAGCAGCTTGGTTGCAGGGGCCTTCACAGATACGCAGTATTTT
TRBJ1-1	few	NA	TRBV29-1	CSVTDGMNTEAFF	TGCAGCGTTACCGACGGGATGAACACTGAAGCTTTCTTT
TRBJ2-4	many	NA	TRBV5-5	CASAMSYIRENIQYF	TGTGCCAGCGCCATGTCGTACATTCGGGAGAACATTCAGTACTTC
TRBJ2-1	NA	TRBD1	TRBV12-3/TRBV12-4	CASSSPRQGPGNEQFF	TGTGCCAGCAGCTCACCTAGACAGGGGCCAGGCAATGAGCAGTTCTTC
TRBJ2-5	many	TRBD1	TRBV10-3	CAISPTGGGETQYF	TGTGCCATCAGCCCGACAGGGGGTGGAGAGACCCAGTACTTC
TRBJ2-7	NA	TRBD1	TRBV29-1	CSVRWTGTYEQYF	TGCAGCGTTCGCTGGACAGGGACCTACGAGCAGTACTTC
TRBJ1-6	NA	TRBD1	TRBV27	CASSYRGRALHF	TGTGCCAGCAGTTACAGGGGCCGAGCCCTCCACTTT
TRBJ1-1	few	NA	TRBV7-2	CASTIGTRDTEAFF	TGTGCCAGCACGATCGGGACTCGGGACACTGAAGCTTTCTTT
TRBJ2-7	many	NA	TRBV12-3/TRBV12-4	CASSLRFGSTYEQYF	TGTGCCAGCAGTTTACGTTTCGGGTCTACCTACGAGCAGTACTTC
TRBJ2-3	NA	NA	TRBV2	CASMGPTDTQYF	TGTGCCAGCATGGGACCCACAGATACGCAGTATTTT
TRBJ1-1	few	TRBD1	TRBV12-3/TRBV12-4	CASRQGQGETEAFF	TGTGCCAGCAGACAGGGACAGGGGGAGACTGAAGCTTTCTTT
TRBJ2-5	few	NA	TRBV7-9	CASSSTAETQYF	TGTGCCAGCAGCTCCACCGCCGAGACCCAGTACTTC
TRBJ1-1	few	NA	TRBV20-1	CSADGANTEAFF	TGCAGTGCGGATGGGGCTAACACTGAAGCTTTCTTT
TRBJ2-7	NA	TRBD1	TRBV4-3	CASSHPRTGGNEQYF	TGCGCCAGCAGCCACCCGAGGACAGGGGGGAACGAGCAGTACTTC
TRBJ2-5	few	NA	TRBV20-1	CSAHAPWETQYF	TGCAGTGCCCACGCCCCTTGGGAGACCCAGTACTTC
TRBJ2-7	NA	TRBD1	TRBV7-2	CASSFWQGAYEQYF	TGTGCCAGCAGCTTCTGGCAGGGGGCCTACGAGCAGTACTTC
TRBJ1-2	NA	TRBD1	TRBV20-1	CSATGDRAYGYTF	TGCAGTGCTACCGGGGACAGGGCCTATGGCTACACCTTC
TRBJ2-1	few	TRBD2	TRBV5-5	CASSLVAAGLTEQFF	TGTGCCAGCAGCTTGGTAGCAGCGGGGTTGACTGAGCAGTTCTTC
TRBJ1-5	NA	NA	TRBV28	CASSRTENSNQPQHF	TGTGCCAGCAGTAGGACAGAAAATAGCAATCAGCCCCAGCATTTT